The clone carrying this TCR beta chain was detected a few times. No antigen is known for it. The sample comes from a study of molecular identifiers for immune sequencing clone quantification. Study information: For replicates, RNA isolated from around 20,000 or 100,000 naive CD8 cells was divided into five portions, of which four were sequenced. Study-wide points: Clone sizes that are highly expanded could be underestimated when identical TCR molecules share a barcode.

Naive CD8 T cells were picked out by sorting for CD8+CD4-CCR7+CD45RA+. Previously described methods and listed TCR primers were used for bulk TCR libraries. MiXCR, run by TCRdb on the PCR reads, gives a single entry per CDR3 protein. The sample holds about 640,000 distinct CDR3 sequences, just under 20% seen once. Trimming took 7 bases from V and 2 from J, leaving 12 bases between them. The V gene's germline CDR1 is LNHDA and CDR2 SQIVND (reference sequence). The CDR3 has 14 amino acids. The sample consisted of naive CD8+ T cells from blood, with Jurkat cell RNA spiked in. Stated subset: FACS-sorted CD8+CD4-CCR7+CD45RA+ naive T cells. The source of this sequence is a human donor in good health. Some libraries in this study had Jurkat cell RNA spiked in. The chain is built from TRBV19 and TRBJ1-5, with no clear D. CDR3 DNA: TGTGCCAGTACCCCGTTCTTGGGCAATCAGCCCCAGCATTTT. Translated: CASTPFLGNQPQHF.